This entry concerns a single TCR beta chain. This entry belongs to a study of blood T cell repertoires in COVID-19. Study-level information: COVID-19 samples from acute and convalescent phases originated in the United States, Italy and Spain.

Seattle's cohort entered during active infection and was followed longitudinally. In the original processing: Amplification from reference gene primers served as the basis for estimated nucleated cell counts. The method was immunoSEQ multiplex PCR; TCRdb's version includes in-frame clones alone and lacks a portion of them. That table gives V, J and clone size, and the DNA gave D and trimming. In the table there are around 290,000 clones, approximately 86% of which are singletons. The CDR3 runs 14 residues. V lost 4 bases and J 2 bases, leaving 10 bases between the germline ends. CDR1 SGHTA and CDR2 FQGTGA come from the germline V gene.

The sequence was collected from a woman in her seventies with COVID-19, enrolled during active disease. The chain recombines TRBV7-3 with TRBJ2-3; tentative D call: TRBD1 (6 bases). The sequencing sample was made of peripheral blood. CDR3: CASSSGQSTDTQYF. In DNA, the CDR3 is TGTGCCAGCAGCTCCGGACAGTCCACAGATACGCAGTATTTT.